These 6 T cell receptor beta chains were all obtained from the same sample, sequenced in a study of blood T cell repertoires in COVID-19. Sequencing used immunoSEQ multiplex PCR; TCRdb keeps in-frame clones, though not all of them. The sample lists around 310,000 clones, approximately 90% occurring once. The sample taken for sequencing was peripheral blood. The receptors here all came from a woman aged 45 to 65 with active or convalescent COVID-19.

The rearrangement joins TRBV2 to TRBJ2-5, with TRBD2 identical over 13 bases. Germline loops: CDR1 SNHLY, CDR2 FYNNEI. The CDR3 is 14 residues long. After removal of 9 bases from V and 7 bases from J, the junction contained 8 bases not matched to a gene. The CDR3, as DNA: TGTGCCAGAGGACTAGCGGGGGCCCAGGGGACCCAGTACTTC. This translates into CARGLAGAQGTQYF.

The V call is TRBV29-1, the J call TRBJ2-3; no clear D. The CDR3 extends over 13 amino acids. Germline V gene sequence: CDR1 SQVTM, CDR2 ANQGSEA. With 7 bases removed from V and 0 bases from J, the gap between germline ends came to 11 bases. DNA for the CDR3: TGCAGCGCGCAGCTGACTAGCACAGATACGCAGTATTTT. This codes for CSAQLTSTDTQYF.

The genes are TRBV6-2 or TRBV6-3 and TRBJ2-5, with D perhaps matching TRBD1 (6 bases). The CDR3 totals 16 residues. The V gene lost 5 bases and the J gene lost 0 bases, with 16 bases spanning the gap. CDR1 and CDR2 from the germline V gene are MNHEY and SVGEGT. For the CDR3, the DNA is TGTGCCAGCAGTGATCGAGTAGGACAGTACCAAGAGACCCAGTACTTC. Amino acids: CASSDRVGQYQETQYF.

CDR3 sequence: CASSPQGGTNEKLFF. In DNA, the CDR3 is TGTGCCAGCTCACCTCAGGGAGGCACTAATGAAAAACTGTTTTTT. The chain combines TRBV18 with TRBJ1-4; possible D gene TRBD1, 5 bases. The ends were cut back, 3 bases at V and 2 bases at J, with 10 bases in the middle. The CDR3 totals 15 residues. The germline gives CDR1 KGHSH, CDR2 LQKENI.

The chain carries TRBV12-3 or TRBV12-4 and TRBJ1-1; D ambiguous. CDR3 length equals 11 residues. Trimming stripped 6 bases from V and 5 bases from J, with 7 bases between. CDR3 DNA sequence: TGTGCCAGCAGCCCTAAGACTGAAGCTTTCTTT. It encodes CASSPKTEAFF.

The rearrangement uses TRBV29-1 and TRBJ1-2; perhaps TRBD1 as D (5 bases). The germline V gene has CDR1 SQVTM and CDR2 ANQGSEA. Trimming pared 7 bases from V and 7 bases from J, leaving 7 bases between. The CDR3 contains 9 residues. The CDR3 coding sequence is TGCAGCGCTGACAGTGGCTACACCTTC. Translated, it gives CSADSGYTF.